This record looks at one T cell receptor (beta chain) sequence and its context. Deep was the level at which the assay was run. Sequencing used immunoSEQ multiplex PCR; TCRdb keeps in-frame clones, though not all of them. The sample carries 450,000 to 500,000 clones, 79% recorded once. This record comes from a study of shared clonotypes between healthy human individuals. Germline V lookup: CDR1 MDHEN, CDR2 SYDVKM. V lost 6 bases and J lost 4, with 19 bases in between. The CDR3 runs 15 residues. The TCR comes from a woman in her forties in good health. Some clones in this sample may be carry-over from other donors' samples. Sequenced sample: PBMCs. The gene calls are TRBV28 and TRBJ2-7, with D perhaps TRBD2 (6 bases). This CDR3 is CASRESGTLQYEQYF. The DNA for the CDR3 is TGTGCCAGCAGGGAATCCGGGACTTTACAGTACGAGCAGTACTTC.